This TCR beta chain comes out of a study of T cell repertoires in aging, cancer and after chemotherapy. Study-wide findings and caveats: Rebound thymic output was suggested by rising median generation probability during chemotherapy in each cancer cohort.

By its share, this clonotype is medium-sized. Its specificity is not known. Trimming shortened V by 4 bases and J by 3 bases, and 7 bases separated the two germline ends. This CDR3 is built from 13 residues. Germline loops: CDR1 MNHEY, CDR2 SVGEGT. The template was genomic DNA from peripheral blood, not RNA. TRB rearrangements spanning V, D and J were amplified using mixed TRB-A/B primers. From the multiplex PCR reads, TCRdb called clonotypes with MiXCR, one entry per CDR3 protein. The sample contains thousands of distinct CDR3 sequences, more than 20% of which appear only once. Material for sequencing was blood. This sequence was found in a human donor in good health. The donor label of this sample is uncertain. The chain joins TRBV6-2 or TRBV6-3 to TRBJ2-4; D is unresolved. The CDR3 sequence is CASSLHVKNIQYF. The CDR3 DNA reads as TGTGCCAGCAGTTTACATGTCAAAAACATTCAGTACTTC.